This T cell receptor beta chain was identified during a study of CD4 T cells in relation to SARS-CoV-2 and coronaviruses. A word on this clone: Its antigen is unidentified.

Unexposed donor CD4+ T cells date from 2011-2018, before the COVID-19 pandemic. CD4+ T cells were isolated from the cells after 10 days of culture. Half the medium was replaced with IL-2 medium on days 3 and 7. Measured with immunoSEQ multiplex PCR; TCRdb has only the in-frame clones, and not every one. The table includes around 20,000 clones, about three fifths detected once. The sample was CD4+ T cells from PBMCs, cultured in vitro. The clonotype comes from a human donor in good health.

CDR3 region: CASSLAGANYGYTF. CDR3 coding DNA: TGCGCCAGCAGCTTGGCAGGGGCTAACTATGGCTACACCTTC. V gene TRBV5-1 combines with J gene TRBJ1-2; maybe TRBD1 (6 bases). The length of the CDR3 is 14 residues. Germline CDR1 reads SGHRS; CDR2 reads YFSETQ. V lost 0 bases to trimming and J lost 0 bases, with 6 bases between them. The full variable domain, completed using reference TRBV5-1 and TRBJ1-2, is KAGVTQTPRYLIKTRGQQVTLSCSPISGHRSVSWYQQTPGQGLQFLFEYFSETQRNKGNFPGRFSGRQFSNSRSEMNVSTLELGDSALYLCASSLAGANYGYTFGSGTRLTVV.